This T cell receptor (beta chain) was found in a study of CD8+CD57+ T cells in acquired aplastic anemia. In the study overall: Sorted CD4+ and CD8+ cell DNA averaged approximately 3 ug.

Notes on this clonotype: Its antigen remains unknown.

Regarding the study as a whole: Patients and controls shared twenty-nine CD8+ CDR3 sequences. Patients versus controls showed no significant CD8+ Simpson's diversity difference.

TCR beta VDJ and CDR3 profiling used genomic DNA as template. TCRdb reprocessed the reads with MiXCR, giving one entry per CDR3 protein. The repertoire holds roughly 150,000 distinct CDR3 sequences, with about 48% as singletons. The receptor was isolated from a human donor in good health. The specimen was sorted CD4+, CD8+, or CD8+CD57+ T cells (not recorded which) from PBMCs.

This CDR3 reads CASSLYMGELFF. DNA for the CDR3: TGCGCCAGCAGCCTTTACATGGGGGAGCTGTTTTTT. The chain has TRBV4-1 and TRBJ2-2; unclear D gene. Germline V lookup: CDR1 MGHRA, CDR2 YSYEKL. Trimming took 4 bases from V and 8 from J, leaving 8 bases between them. The CDR3 loop spans 12 amino acids.